This note documents a single T cell receptor beta chain sequence. From germline, CDR1 is SNHLY and CDR2 FYNNEI. CDR3 length: 13 amino acids. Trimming removed 6 bases from V and 8 bases from J; junction bases left unmatched: 9. The sample belongs to a study of blood T cell repertoires in COVID-19. TCRdb's table, derived via immunoSEQ multiplex PCR, lists solely in-frame clones and lacks some. The sample shows approximately 250,000 clones, 84% of them seen only once. The receptor comes from a woman aged 40 to 49 who had recovered from COVID-19. The chain recombines TRBV2 with TRBJ1-2, with TRBD1 matching 7 bases. The sequenced sample was peripheral blood. The CDR3 here is CASRDDREHGYTF. DNA for the CDR3: TGTGCCAGCAGGGACGACAGGGAACACGGCTACACCTTC.